These T cell receptor beta chains were read from a single sample in a study of T cells in Graves' hyperthyroidism and ophthalmopathy. From the multiplex PCR reads, TCRdb called clonotypes with MiXCR, one entry per CDR3 protein. The sample records approximately 710,000 distinct CDR3 sequences, 17% being singletons. Specimen: blood. The receptors here all came from a man aged 45 to 65 with Graves' hyperthyroidism. The CDR3 runs from the conserved cysteine through the conserved F or W. D genes are given only for firm matches. A clone size is listed for some rows: how often the clone was seen (once, few, many), or a class if it is expanded.

v_gene	abundance	d_gene	j_gene	len	CDR3aa	CDR3nt
TRBV20-1	NA	NA	TRBJ1-1	14	CSAREGALNTEAFF	TGCAGTGCTAGAGAGGGGGCGTTGAACACTGAAGCTTTCTTT
TRBV28	many	NA	TRBJ1-3	14	CASSYQGTGNTIYF	TGTGCCAGCAGCTACCAGGGGACTGGAAACACCATATATTTT
TRBV11-2	many	TRBD2	TRBJ2-3	17	CASNVRPVAGEADTQYF	TGTGCCAGCAACGTACGTCCCGTGGCGGGAGAGGCAGATACGCAGTATTTT
TRBV18	NA	TRBD2	TRBJ2-1	16	CASSPPSGASYNEQFF	TGTGCCAGCTCACCCCCTAGCGGAGCCTCCTACAATGAGCAGTTCTTC
TRBV15	many	TRBD1	TRBJ1-4	19	CATSRGPSGGSGAERKLFF	TGTGCCACCAGCAGAGGTCCCTCAGGGGGATCCGGTGCGGAACGAAAACTGTTTTTT
TRBV10-3	many	NA	TRBJ2-7	13	CAISAGFPYEQYF	TGTGCCATCAGTGCGGGATTCCCTTACGAGCAGTACTTC
TRBV12-3/TRBV12-4	NA	TRBD1	TRBJ1-1	15	CASTLGQGRNTEAFF	TGTGCCAGCACCCTCGGACAGGGGAGGAACACTGAAGCTTTCTTT
TRBV11-1	NA	NA	TRBJ2-7	17	CASSLVGGRPPLYEQYF	TGTGCCAGCAGCTTAGTTGGGGGGCGACCCCCTCTATACGAGCAGTACTTC
TRBV11-2	many	TRBD2	TRBJ2-1	14	CASSFGLAENEQFF	TGTGCCAGCAGTTTTGGACTAGCGGAAAATGAGCAGTTCTTC
TRBV6-5	few	NA	TRBJ1-2	15	CASSYDSRTFYGYTF	TGTGCCAGCAGTTACGACTCCAGGACCTTCTATGGCTACACCTTC
TRBV28	few	TRBD1	TRBJ2-1	16	CASPPATGGSYNEQFF	TGTGCCAGCCCACCAGCGACAGGGGGCTCCTACAATGAGCAGTTCTTC
TRBV20-1	NA	NA	TRBJ2-1	11	CSASRADEQFF	TGCAGTGCTAGCCGAGCGGATGAGCAGTTCTTC
TRBV2	many	NA	TRBJ2-5	15	CASSEAVSVQETQYF	TGTGCCAGCAGTGAAGCGGTTAGCGTTCAGGAGACCCAGTACTTC
TRBV18	few	NA	TRBJ2-7	16	CASSPPSLRGTYEQYF	TGTGCCAGCTCACCACCTAGTCTACGGGGAACCTACGAGCAGTACTTC
TRBV12-3/TRBV12-4	NA	TRBD1	TRBJ1-4	15	CASSSRGRPGEKLFF	TGTGCCAGCAGTTCGAGGGGGCGCCCCGGTGAAAAACTGTTTTTT
TRBV7-2	few	TRBD2	TRBJ2-5	16	CASSLGLAGVVETQYF	TGTGCCAGCAGCTTAGGACTAGCGGGAGTTGTAGAGACCCAGTACTTC
TRBV9	NA	NA	TRBJ2-1	14	CASSVEGSWNEQFF	TGTGCCAGCAGCGTAGAGGGAAGTTGGAATGAGCAGTTCTTC
TRBV7-9	few	TRBD1	TRBJ2-7	13	CASRPITGVEQYF	TGTGCCAGCAGACCAATTACAGGGGTCGAGCAGTACTTC
TRBV19	many	NA	TRBJ1-5	17	CASSLGTYERYNPPQHF	TGTGCCAGTAGTCTTGGCACCTACGAGCGTTACAATCCGCCCCAGCATTTT
TRBV11-1	many	TRBD2	TRBJ2-1	15	CASSLRLAGDGEQFF	TGTGCCAGCAGCTTACGACTAGCGGGAGACGGGGAGCAGTTCTTC
TRBV6-1	many	TRBD1	TRBJ2-7	15	CASNPRDSGFYEQYF	TGTGCCAGCAACCCCCGGGACAGCGGATTCTACGAGCAGTACTTC
TRBV7-9	NA	NA	TRBJ2-6	15	CASSLTRSGANVLTF	TGTGCCAGCAGCTTAACGCGCTCTGGGGCCAACGTCCTGACTTTC
TRBV15	many	TRBD2	TRBJ2-1	16	CATSRDRRLADNEQFF	TGTGCCACCAGCAGAGATAGGAGACTAGCGGACAATGAGCAGTTCTTC
TRBV5-1	few	TRBD2	TRBJ2-7	13	CASSPGTSFEQYF	TGCGCCAGCAGCCCCGGGACTAGCTTTGAGCAGTACTTC
TRBV5-1	NA	NA	TRBJ1-3	14	CASSSSGSVDTIYF	TGCGCCAGCAGCTCGTCGGGTTCGGTGGACACCATATATTTT
TRBV27	NA	TRBD1	TRBJ1-5	16	CASSDSSGQGYQPQHF	TGTGCCAGCAGTGATTCCTCGGGACAGGGATATCAGCCCCAGCATTTT
TRBV27	NA	NA	TRBJ2-7	14	CASSLRAVSYVQYF	TGTGCCAGCAGTTTACGGGCAGTCTCCTACGTGCAGTACTTC
TRBV19	NA	TRBD2	TRBJ2-1	16	CASSYLTGLAYNEQFF	TGTGCCAGTAGTTACCTCACGGGACTAGCCTACAATGAGCAGTTCTTC
TRBV28	NA	TRBD1	TRBJ2-1	12	CASGWTGDEQFF	TGTGCCAGCGGGTGGACAGGGGATGAGCAGTTCTTC
TRBV5-5	few	NA	TRBJ1-6	17	CASSLTPEDSYNSPLHF	TGTGCCAGCAGTCTAACACCGGAAGACTCCTATAATTCACCCCTCCACTTT
TRBV11-3	NA	NA	TRBJ2-7	12	CASSHGGATQYF	TGTGCCAGCAGCCACGGAGGGGCCACGCAGTACTTC
TRBV7-9	few	NA	TRBJ2-2	17	CASSLRGHRTNTGELFF	TGTGCCAGCAGCTTAAGAGGACACCGAACGAACACCGGGGAGCTGTTTTTT
TRBV7-6	few	NA	TRBJ2-1	14	CASSFGVGYNEQFF	TGTGCCAGCAGCTTTGGGGTAGGCTACAATGAGCAGTTCTTC
TRBV3-1	many	NA	TRBJ1-2	13	CASSQGQILGYTF	TGTGCCAGCAGCCAAGGGCAAATTCTCGGCTACACCTTC
TRBV5-1	many	NA	TRBJ1-2	14	CASSLKRNPHGYTF	TGCGCCAGCAGCTTGAAGAGAAATCCCCATGGCTACACCTTC
TRBV18	few	TRBD2	TRBJ2-7	15	CASSPTSGSYNEQYF	TGTGCCAGCTCACCAACCAGCGGGAGCTACAACGAGCAGTACTTC